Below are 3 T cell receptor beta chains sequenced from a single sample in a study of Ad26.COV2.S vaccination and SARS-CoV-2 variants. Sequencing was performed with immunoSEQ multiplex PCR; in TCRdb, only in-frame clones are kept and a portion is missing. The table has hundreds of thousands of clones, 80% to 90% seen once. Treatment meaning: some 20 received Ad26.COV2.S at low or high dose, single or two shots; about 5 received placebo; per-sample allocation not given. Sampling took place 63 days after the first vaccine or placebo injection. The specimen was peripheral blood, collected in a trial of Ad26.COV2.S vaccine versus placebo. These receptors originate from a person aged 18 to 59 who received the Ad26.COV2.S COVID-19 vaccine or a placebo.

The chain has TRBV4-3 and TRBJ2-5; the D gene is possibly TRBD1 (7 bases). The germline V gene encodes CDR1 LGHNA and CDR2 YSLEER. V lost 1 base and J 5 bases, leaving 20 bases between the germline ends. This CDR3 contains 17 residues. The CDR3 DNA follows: TGCGCCAGCAGCCAAGTTGGCAGGGGGTCAGGAGGGGAGACCCAGTACTTC. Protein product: CASSQVGRGSGGETQYF.

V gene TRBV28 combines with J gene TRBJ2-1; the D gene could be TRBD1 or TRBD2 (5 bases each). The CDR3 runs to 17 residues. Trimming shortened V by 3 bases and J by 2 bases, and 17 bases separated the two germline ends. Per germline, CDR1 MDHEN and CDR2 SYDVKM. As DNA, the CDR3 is TGTGCCAGCAGTTTGCCCCGGGACGGAAAAACCTACAATGAGCAGTTCTTC. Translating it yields CASSLPRDGKTYNEQFF.

CDR3 residues: CASSRTETRFQETQYF. The CDR3 nucleotides read TGCGCCAGCAGCCGGACCGAGACTAGGTTTCAAGAGACCCAGTACTTC. This sequence joins TRBV4-1 and TRBJ2-5, with a tentative D call TRBD2 (6 bases). Germline CDR1 reads MGHRA; CDR2 reads YSYEKL. The V end lost 4 bases, the J end lost 2 bases, and 17 bases lay between the germline ends. The CDR3 contains 16 residues.